The 27 T cell receptor beta chains below all came from one sample that was sequenced in a study of blood T cell repertoires in COVID-19. Generated by immunoSEQ multiplex PCR, the TCRdb table keeps only in-frame clones and is missing some. The sample has about 160,000 clones; about 83% are singletons. Sequencing was performed on peripheral blood. These receptors were obtained from a woman older than 75 with acute or convalescent COVID-19.

V and J are TRBV2 and TRBJ2-1, with 7 bases fitting TRBD2. J gave up 5 bases and V 6 bases, and 10 bases lay outside the gene matches. This CDR3 has 15 amino acids. Germline assignment: CDR1 SNHLY and CDR2 FYNNEI. CDR3 residues: CASRQLATKNNEQFF. CDR3 nucleotide sequence: TGTGCCAGCAGACAACTAGCGACCAAGAACAATGAGCAGTTCTTC.

DNA for the CDR3: TGTGCCACCAGTCGACAGAATAATGAAAAACTGTTTTTT. It translates to CATSRQNNEKLFF. The chain carries TRBV15 and TRBJ1-4, with D possibly TRBD1 on 5 matching bases. This CDR3 contains 13 residues. V lost 6 bases and J lost 4, with 9 bases in between. The germline CDR1 and CDR2 sequences are LNHNV and YYDKDF (reference sequence).

The rearrangement links TRBV7-2 to TRBJ2-2, with 10 bases matching TRBD2. The V gene's germline CDR1 is SGHTA and CDR2 FQGNSA. The J segment lost 4 bases and the V segment lost 7 bases, leaving 15 bases of the junction unmatched. This CDR3 has 18 residues. The CDR3 bases are TGTGCCAGCACCCCGGGGAGCGGGGGGGCAGGTGTCACCGGGGAGCTGTTTTTT. Amino acid sequence: CASTPGSGGAGVTGELFF.

The chain combines TRBV6-1 with TRBJ2-1; TRBD1 might be the D (5 bases). Germline V CDR1 and CDR2: MNHNS, SASEGT. This CDR3 region has 13 residues. Trimming removed 2 bases at V and 9 bases at J, with 11 bases between. CDR3: CASSEQGYGEQFF. The DNA of the CDR3 is TGTGCCAGCAGTGAACAGGGTTACGGTGAGCAGTTCTTC.

A single count supports this clone. This rearrangement joins TRBV5-1 to TRBJ2-7; 8 bases map to TRBD1. In germline, CDR1 is SGHRS, CDR2 YFSETQ. The CDR3 totals 15 residues. V trimming: 0 bases; J trimming: 1 base; junction bases outside the gene matches: 3. This chain's CDR3 is CASSLGTGRSYEQYF. CDR3 coding DNA: TGCGCCAGCAGCTTGGGGACAGGGAGGTCCTACGAGCAGTACTTC.

This clone has only a few counts. The genes are TRBV7-9 and TRBJ2-5, with 10 bases aligning to TRBD2. Looked up from germline, CDR1 is SEHNR and CDR2 is FQNEAQ (reference sequence). CDR3 size: 15 residues. Trimming cost V 6 bases and J 3 bases; bases outside gene matches: 7. The DNA of the CDR3 is TGTGCCAGCAGGTCGGGTAGCGGGGGGAAAGAGACCCAGTACTTC. Amino acids: CASRSGSGGKETQYF.

V gene TRBV27 combines with J gene TRBJ2-6, with D possibly matching TRBD2 (6 bases). V was clipped by 5 bases and J by 1 base, with 15 bases between them. This CDR3 spans 17 amino acids. Germline V gene lookup returns CDR1 MNHEY and CDR2 SMNVEV (reference sequence). This chain's CDR3 is CASSPRAGRSGANVLTF. The CDR3, as DNA: TGTGCCAGCAGTCCCCGGGCAGGGAGGTCTGGGGCCAACGTCCTGACTTTC. Full variable domain (rest looked up from reference TRBV27 and TRBJ2-6): EAQVTQNPRYLITVTGKKLTVTCSQNMNHEYMSWYRQDPGLGLRQIYYSMNVEVTDKGDVPEGYKVSRKEKRNFPLILESPSPNQTSLYFCASSPRAGRSGANVLTFGAGSRLTVL.

V usage is TRBV2 and J usage is TRBJ1-1, with D tentatively TRBD1 (6 bases). V was trimmed by 9 bases and J by 0 bases, leaving 8 bases between them. The CDR3 extends over 12 amino acids. Germline V gives CDR1 SNHLY, CDR2 FYNNEI. CDR3: CASDRMNTEAFF. For the CDR3, the DNA is TGTGCCAGTGACAGGATGAACACTGAAGCTTTCTTT. The whole variable domain, remainder taken from reference TRBV2 and TRBJ1-1, is EPEVTQTPSHQVTQMGQEVILRCVPISNHLYFYWYRQILGQKVEFLVSFYNNEISEKSEIFDDQFSVERPDGSNFTLKIRSTKLEDSAMYFCASDRMNTEAFFGQGTRLTVV.

The V call is TRBV6-5, the J call TRBJ2-5; 7 nucleotides line up with TRBD2. V gave up 4 bases and J gave up 5 bases; unmatched junction bases: 7. Germline V gives CDR1 MNHEY, CDR2 SVGAGI. CDR3 size: 14 residues. In nucleotides, the CDR3 is TGTGCCAGCAGTTCTCGGACTAGAGGGGAGACCCAGTACTTC. Protein: CASSSRTRGETQYF.

The chain is built from TRBV19 and TRBJ2-3; D ambiguous. CDR1 and CDR2 (germline): LNHDA, SQIVND (reference sequence). The CDR3 consists of 13 residues. The V end lost 3 bases, the J end lost 5 bases, and 9 bases lay between the germline ends. The chain's CDR3 is CASSISLKDTQYF. Written as DNA, the CDR3 is TGTGCCAGTAGTATTTCTTTAAAAGATACGCAGTATTTT.

Written as DNA, the CDR3 is TGTGCCAGTAGGGACAGGTGGCTTCACGAGCAGTACTTC. Translation: CASRDRWLHEQYF. V gene TRBV11-2 combines with J gene TRBJ2-7; TRBD1 matches 8 bases. V shed 9 bases, J shed 5 bases, and the junction held 9 bases outside the gene matches. CDR1 is SGHAT and CDR2 is FQNNGV in the germline V gene. The CDR3 contains 13 residues.

The chain links TRBV30 to TRBJ1-6; no definite D call. CDR1 GTSNPN and CDR2 SVGIG come from the germline V gene (reference sequence). V dropped 3 bases and J dropped 5 bases, with 14 bases sitting between them. The CDR3 has 15 residues. CDR3 sequence: CAWRASHLHNSPLHF. The DNA of the CDR3 is TGTGCCTGGAGGGCCTCTCACCTCCATAATTCACCCCTCCACTTT.

This chain links TRBV5-1 with TRBJ1-4, with D possibly being TRBD1 (6 bases). V lost 0 bases to trimming and J lost 8 bases, with 11 bases between them. CDR1 and CDR2 from the germline V gene are SGHRS and YFSETQ. The CDR3 consists of 14 residues. The CDR3 region is CASSLDRVGEKLFF. The DNA for the CDR3 is TGCGCCAGCAGCTTGGACAGGGTGGGAGAAAAACTGTTTTTT.

This sequence joins TRBV7-9 and TRBJ1-2; D is uncertain. The CDR3 has 13 amino acids. V was clipped by 0 bases and J by 10 bases, with 12 bases between them. Germline assignment: CDR1 SEHNR and CDR2 FQNEAQ (reference sequence). In DNA, the CDR3 is TGTGCCAGCAGCTTAGCCAGGCAAAAGGACTACACCTTC. Its protein product is CASSLARQKDYTF.

J is TRBJ2-7 and V is TRBV6-6, with TRBD1 matching over 11 bases. The V gene end was trimmed by 2 bases and the J gene end by 1 base; junction bases not matched to a gene: 4. The CDR3 is 16 residues long. In germline, CDR1 is MNHNY, CDR2 SVGAGI (reference sequence). Here the CDR3 reads CASSYGGTGGSYEQYF. CDR3 DNA sequence: TGTGCCAGCAGTTACGGGGGGACAGGGGGTTCCTACGAGCAGTACTTC.

The chain carries TRBV18 and TRBJ2-5, with D possibly TRBD2 on 5 matching bases. V lost 3 bases to trimming and J lost 2 bases, with 10 bases between them. Germline loops: CDR1 KGHSH, CDR2 LQKENI. The CDR3 consists of 14 residues. The CDR3 DNA follows: TGTGCCAGCTCACCTGGACTGGGGCAAGAGACCCAGTACTTC. Translated: CASSPGLGQETQYF.

The chain employs TRBV19 and TRBJ1-4; D is possibly TRBD1 (5 bases). Germline CDR1 is LNHDA and CDR2 is SQIVND (reference sequence). The CDR3 runs 16 residues. The V gene lost 3 bases and the J gene lost 12 bases, with 23 bases spanning the gap. The CDR3 protein is CASSMQGPGILFELFF. The CDR3 nucleotides read TGTGCCAGTAGTATGCAGGGTCCAGGGATATTGTTTGAACTGTTTTTT.

The V call is TRBV12-3 or TRBV12-4, the J call TRBJ2-7; TRBD2 aligns across 7 bases. This CDR3 has 13 amino acids. Unmatched junction bases numbered 4, after V lost 4 bases and J lost 4 bases. The CDR3 coding sequence is TGTGCCAGCAGTTCTAGCGGAGTTTACGAGCAGTACTTC. This sequence encodes CASSSSGVYEQYF.

The J gene is TRBJ2-3, the V gene TRBV18, with 8 bases fitting TRBD1. The CDR3 is 14 amino acids. Germline V lookup: CDR1 KGHSH, CDR2 LQKENI. The V and J ends lost 3 bases and 8 bases, in that order; junction bases with no gene match: 7. The CDR3 DNA follows: TGTGCCAGCTCACCTACAGGGGGTCCTGGTACGCAGTATTTT. It encodes CASSPTGGPGTQYF.

Here the CDR3 reads CASSVHRGQDTQYF. The CDR3 bases are TGTGCCAGCAGCGTCCACAGGGGCCAAGATACGCAGTATTTT. The chain recombines TRBV7-9 with TRBJ2-3; 7 positions agree with TRBD1. The CDR3 totals 14 residues. Germline V lookup: CDR1 SEHNR, CDR2 FQNEAQ (reference sequence). Germline trimming cut 5 bases from V and 5 bases from J; bases unmatched to any gene: 7. Variable domain in full (rest from reference TRBV7-9 and TRBJ2-3): DTGVSQNPRHKITKRGQNVTFRCDPISEHNRLYWYRQTLGQGPEFLTYFQNEAQLEKSRLLSDRFSAERPKGSFSTLEIQRTEQGDSAMYLCASSVHRGQDTQYFGPGTRLTVL.

V usage is TRBV19 and J usage is TRBJ1-1; 7 positions agree with TRBD1. Trimming took 5 bases from V and 4 from J; bases not matched to a gene: 13. CDR3 size: 16 residues. CDR1 and CDR2 from the germline V gene are LNHDA and SQIVND (reference sequence). This chain's CDR3 is CASSGAGTAGATEAFF. The DNA of the CDR3 is TGTGCCAGTAGTGGGGCCGGGACAGCGGGTGCCACTGAAGCTTTCTTT.

The genes are TRBV5-1 and TRBJ1-2; D call uncertain. Looked up from germline, CDR1 is SGHRS and CDR2 is YFSETQ. Trimming took off 0 bases at V and 8 bases at J, with 11 bases between the two ends. The CDR3 loop spans 13 amino acids. The CDR3 is CASSLAEGWGYTF. CDR3 nucleotides: TGCGCCAGCAGCTTGGCCGAGGGTTGGGGCTACACCTTC.

This clone was detected once. This rearrangement joins TRBV3-1 (or the pseudogene TRBV3-2) to TRBJ1-4; 9 nucleotides agree with TRBD1. Germline V gene data show CDR1 as LGHDT and CDR2 as YNNKEL (reference sequence). The CDR3 runs to 16 residues. With V trimmed by 3 bases and J by 8 bases, 10 bases remained unmatched. Here the CDR3 reads CASSHFLTGGREKLFF. The DNA for the CDR3 is TGTGCCAGCAGCCACTTCTTGACAGGGGGTAGGGAAAAACTGTTTTTT.

V and J are TRBV4-1 and TRBJ1-5, with 8 bases fitting TRBD1. CDR3 length: 16 amino acids. Germline CDR1 is MGHRA and CDR2 is YSYEKL. Trimming removed 4 bases from V and 2 bases from J; junction bases left unmatched: 7. The CDR3 loop reads CASSPGDRGGNQPQHF. The DNA of the CDR3 is TGCGCCAGCAGCCCGGGCGACAGGGGAGGCAATCAGCCCCAGCATTTT.

This chain joins TRBV5-4 and TRBJ2-2; tentative D call: TRBD2 (7 bases). The germline V gene has CDR1 SGHNT and CDR2 YYREEE (reference sequence). The length of the CDR3 is 15 residues. V was shortened by 0 bases and J by 2 bases, with 8 bases between the two germline ends. The DNA for the CDR3 is TGTGCCAGCAGCTTGGGGGGGGGCAACACCGGGGAGCTGTTTTTT. It codes for CASSLGGGNTGELFF.

This clone was seen just once. The chain recombines TRBV3-1 (or the pseudogene TRBV3-2) with TRBJ2-3, with 11 bases lining up with TRBD2. V was clipped by 2 bases and J by 6 bases; unmatched bases: 10. The CDR3 has 17 residues. The V gene's germline CDR1 is LGHDT and CDR2 YNNKEL (reference sequence). CDR3 region: CASSQYLAGGSLDTQYF. The CDR3 DNA reads TGTGCCAGCAGCCAATACCTAGCGGGGGGTTCCCTGGATACGCAGTATTTT.

This clone has only a few counts. The chain joins TRBV4-1 to TRBJ1-2; D perhaps matches TRBD1 (6 bases). V shed 4 bases and J shed 8 bases, with 14 bases lying between them. The CDR3 runs 13 residues. CDR1 is MGHRA, CDR2 YSYEKL, per germline. The CDR3 loop reads CASSLGTSDGYTF. CDR3 in DNA: TGCGCCAGCAGCCTTGGGACATCAGACGGCTACACCTTC.